Listed below are T cell receptor beta chains from one sample, sequenced in a study of blood T cell repertoires in COVID-19. TCRdb's copy holds only in-frame clones and misses some; the assay was immunoSEQ multiplex PCR. Among about 74,000 clones, about four fifths were seen once, and the ten largest hold 15% to 19%. Sequenced input: peripheral blood. The receptors derive from a human donor in a cohort sampled during active COVID-19. Each CDR3 is given without its conserved first and last residue. Where a row states a size, it is once, few, many or the class of an expanded clone; other rows omit it.

V gene,clone size,J gene,CDR3 protein
TRBV9,once,TRBJ2-7,ASSPSTGEQY
TRBV3-1/TRBV3-2,once,TRBJ2-7,ASSQDLAGSYEQY
TRBV3-1/TRBV3-2,.,TRBJ2-7,ASSQVPGAYEQY
TRBV10-2,.,TRBJ2-7,ASSDFAGGYEQY
TRBV11-2,.,TRBJ2-7,ASSLVGGYEQY
TRBV20-1,.,TRBJ2-7,SASRSSISYEQY
TRBV5-1,.,TRBJ1-1,ASSLVVNTEAF
TRBV5-6,once,TRBJ2-7,ASRKQQGYEQY
TRBV5-6,.,TRBJ1-1,ASALTDFNTEAF
TRBV10-3,few,TRBJ1-2,AISESIAGIYGYT